Below, one TCR beta chain is given with its context. Clones were read by immunoSEQ multiplex PCR, and TCRdb kept only the in-frame ones, dropping some. The repertoire includes 150,000 or so clones, roughly 94% of them detected once, and around 5.4% sits in the top ten. This sample stems from a study of control samples from healthy donors and cancer patients. The CDR3 is 13 residues long. Looked up from germline, CDR1 is KGHSH and CDR2 is LQKENI. V shed 8 bases and J 6 bases; nucleotides not matched to a gene: 7. The sequence was collected from a man aged 40-50 years in good health. Material: blood. V gene TRBV18 combines with J gene TRBJ2-1; 7 bases fit TRBD1. CDR3 protein: CASATGVGNEQFF. CDR3 in DNA: TGTGCCAGCGCAACAGGGGTGGGCAATGAGCAGTTCTTC.